A selection of T cell receptor beta chains follows, all from one sample in a study of human T cells and chemical hapten exposure. TCRdb recomputed calls from the RACE reads with MiXCR, one row per CDR3 protein. The sample contains around 380,000 distinct CDR3 sequences, approximately 5.8% of which appear only once. This material consisted of whole blood, taken in connection with sensitization to the hapten diphenylcyclopropenone (DPC). The source is a woman younger than 30 with alopecia areata. Some clones in this sample may be carry-over from other donors' samples. Each CDR3 is given with its conserved first and last residue. D genes are given only for firm matches. A row's size may be missing; if present it is once, few, many or a size class.

TRBV7-2	TRBJ1-1	NA	NA	TGTGCCAGCAGCCCTTACAGGGAGAACACTGAAGCTTTCTTT	CASSPYRENTEAFF
TRBV2	TRBJ2-1	NA	many	TGTGCCAGCACTCGGCAGGGGGGTGCCTACAATGAGCAGTTCTTC	CASTRQGGAYNEQFF
TRBV5-1	TRBJ2-7	NA	many	TGCGCCAGCAGCCCTCCCGCCCGCAGGCGTTCCTTC	CASSPPARRRSF
TRBV11-2	TRBJ2-5	NA	many	TGTGCCAGCAGCTCCCAGAACCAAGAGACCCAGTACTTC	CASSSQNQETQYF
TRBV28	TRBJ2-3	NA	many	TGTGCCAGCAGTTTAATCAGCAACACAGATACGCAGTATTTT	CASSLISNTDTQYF
TRBV25-1	TRBJ1-4	NA	few	TGTGCCAGCCAGCGGGGGGACGGATGGAGTGAAAAACTGTTTTTT	CASQRGDGWSEKLFF
TRBV4-1	TRBJ1-2	NA	NA	TGCGCCAGCAGCCCCGTAGGGCTGGGAGGCTACACCTTC	CASSPVGLGGYTF
TRBV7-9	TRBJ1-6	TRBD1	NA	TGTGCCAGCAGCTTATCCGGGACAGAGGTTCTCCACTTT	CASSLSGTEVLHF
TRBV7-9	TRBJ2-3	NA	NA	TGTGCCAGCAGCCAATCTAGCTGGGGGAGTTTTGGAGATACGCAGTATTTT	CASSQSSWGSFGDTQYF
TRBV5-1	TRBJ1-1	TRBD1	few	TGCGCCAGTCTGGGGACAGGGTCGAACACTGAAGCTTTCTTT	CASLGTGSNTEAFF
TRBV12-3/TRBV12-4	TRBJ1-5	NA	many	TGTGCCAGCAGTTTAGGGCGGTACCGGGGGGGCAATCAGCCCCAGCATTTT	CASSLGRYRGGNQPQHF
TRBV5-1	TRBJ2-2	NA	few	TGCGCCAGCAGCTTGGATAGGACCGGGGAGCTGTTTTTT	CASSLDRTGELFF
TRBV6-1	TRBJ1-1	NA	NA	TGTGCCATCTCACAGGTGTGGGGCACTGAAGCTTTCTTT	CAISQVWGTEAFF
TRBV7-9	TRBJ2-3	TRBD2	few	TGTGCCAGCAGCCTATTTAGCGGGCTACTGTCTAGCACAGATACGCAGTATTTT	CASSLFSGLLSSTDTQYF
TRBV9	TRBJ1-2	NA	few	TGTGCCAGCACCGGCCAGGCCTCCTCCACCTATGGCTACACCTTC	CASTGQASSTYGYTF
TRBV20-1	TRBJ2-7	TRBD2	many	TGCAGTGCTAGGTATAGCGGGAGTACCTACGAGCAGTACTTC	CSARYSGSTYEQYF
TRBV9	TRBJ2-7	TRBD2	few	TGTGCCAGCAGCGTAGGTCCAGCGGGGGCCCACTACGAGCAGTACTTC	CASSVGPAGAHYEQYF
TRBV20-1	TRBJ1-5	NA	many	TGCAGTGCTAGATCCGACAGGCGCGATCAGCCCCAGCATTTT	CSARSDRRDQPQHF
TRBV5-1	TRBJ1-2	NA	few	TGCGCCAGCAGCCCCGGCGGGGGTATTAACTATGGCTACACCTTC	CASSPGGGINYGYTF
TRBV21-1	TRBJ2-7	NA	few	TGTGCCAGCAGCCCCGGGGTAGAGGGGCCACCTTCCTACGAGCAGTACTTC	CASSPGVEGPPSYEQYF
TRBV11-2	TRBJ2-4	NA	many	TGTGCCAGCAGCCGGGACCAAAACATTCAGTACTTC	CASSRDQNIQYF
TRBV20-1	TRBJ2-2	NA	NA	TGCAGTGGAGGGGAAGGGACCGGGGAGCTGTTTTTT	CSGGEGTGELFF
TRBV18	TRBJ1-2	NA	once	TGTGCCAGCTCACCAGCCAGGGGACGGGATGGCTACACCTTC	CASSPARGRDGYTF
TRBV20-1	TRBJ1-1	TRBD1	few	TGCAGTGCTAGAGATATTTCCGGACAGGGTGGAGCTTTCTTT	CSARDISGQGGAFF
TRBV28	TRBJ1-1	NA	many	TGTGCCAGCAGTTTGCCCAACAGGAACACTGAAGCTTTCTTT	CASSLPNRNTEAFF
TRBV20-1	TRBJ2-7	TRBD2	many	TGCAGTGCTTCTAGCGGGGTCTATCCCGCCTACGAGCAGTACTTC	CSASSGVYPAYEQYF
TRBV6-5	TRBJ2-1	TRBD1	NA	TGTGCCAGCAGCCGGACAGGGATGGGATGGGTCAATGAGCAGTTCTTC	CASSRTGMGWVNEQFF
TRBV6-1	TRBJ2-3	TRBD2	NA	TGTGCCAGCAGGGGAGGGACTAGCTCCCGACTTAGCACAGATACGCAGTATTTT	CASRGGTSSRLSTDTQYF
TRBV29-1	TRBJ2-3	TRBD2	many	TGCAGCGTTGAAGTGGTTAGCGGGGTTAGCACAGATACGCAGTATTTT	CSVEVVSGVSTDTQYF
TRBV2	TRBJ1-6	TRBD1	NA	TGTGCCAGCATGGGACAGGGGCGTTCACCCCTCCACTTT	CASMGQGRSPLHF
TRBV7-9	TRBJ1-2	NA	few	TGTGCCAGCAGCTTAGGAAAGATTGAATGGGACGGAGGCTACACCTTC	CASSLGKIEWDGGYTF
TRBV7-9	TRBJ2-7	NA	few	TGTGCCAGCAGCTCGGTTCCACTGACAGGCTCCTACGAGCAGTACTTC	CASSSVPLTGSYEQYF
TRBV4-2	TRBJ2-5	NA	NA	TGTGCCAGCAGCCAAGATCCTTCCCAGCCCGAGACCCAGTACTTC	CASSQDPSQPETQYF
TRBV5-6	TRBJ2-7	TRBD1	NA	TGTGCCAGCAGTAGACCGGGACAGGTGGCCTACGAGCAGTACTTC	CASSRPGQVAYEQYF
TRBV4-1	TRBJ1-3	NA	NA	TGCGCCAGCAGCCAACCCGGGGAACTTTACTCTGGAAACACCATATATTTT	CASSQPGELYSGNTIYF
TRBV29-1	TRBJ1-2	TRBD1	NA	TGCAGCTCCACCCGGGACAGGGAGGATGGCTACACCTTC	CSSTRDREDGYTF
TRBV20-1	TRBJ2-1	TRBD2	few	TGCAGTGCGCCGACTAGCGGGAGGAACAATGAGCAGTTCTTC	CSAPTSGRNNEQFF
TRBV5-1	TRBJ2-7	NA	many	TGCGCCAGCCGCGGGGCAGGACCCCTCGAGCAGTACTTC	CASRGAGPLEQYF
TRBV7-2	TRBJ2-3	NA	many	TGTGCCAGCAGTTCTCGCACAGATACGCAGTATTTT	CASSSRTDTQYF
TRBV9	TRBJ2-3	TRBD2	many	TGTGCCAGCAGCGTAGGGCTAGCGGGGACCCGACCCCCCGATACGCAGTATTTT	CASSVGLAGTRPPDTQYF
TRBV12-3/TRBV12-4	TRBJ1-1	NA	many	TGTGCCAGCAGTTTAATCGGGACGGTATCAACCTCCCGGAGGGGGATTGGAGCTTTCTTT	CASSLIGTVSTSRRGIGAFF
TRBV6-5	TRBJ1-1	NA	many	TGTGCCAGCAACTTGCGAGAGCCGAACACTGAAGCTTTCTTT	CASNLREPNTEAFF
TRBV12-3/TRBV12-4	TRBJ1-6	NA	few	TGTGCCAGCAGTTTACAGGGTACCCTCCACTTT	CASSLQGTLHF
TRBV3-1	TRBJ2-3	NA	many	TGTGCCAGCAGCCAACCGGGAACAGATACGCAGTATTTT	CASSQPGTDTQYF
TRBV6-6	TRBJ1-3	NA	NA	TGTGCCAGCAGTCCAGATATACAGGAGACTGGAAACACCATATATTTT	CASSPDIQETGNTIYF
TRBV5-6	TRBJ1-2	NA	few	TGTGCCAGCAGCTGGGGGGTAAAGGATGGCTACACCTTC	CASSWGVKDGYTF
TRBV4-1	TRBJ2-3	NA	many	TGCGCCAGCAGCCAAAAGCCGAAATTCACAGATACGCAGTATTTT	CASSQKPKFTDTQYF
TRBV7-2	TRBJ2-1	NA	many	TGTGCCAGCAGCTTAGAAGGGGGACTCTCCAATGAGCAGTTCTTC	CASSLEGGLSNEQFF
TRBV7-8	TRBJ2-7	TRBD2	few	TGTGCCAGCAGCTCTGTGGGGGAGGGCGAGCAGTACTTC	CASSSVGEGEQYF
TRBV7-2	TRBJ1-1	NA	many	TGTGCCAGCAGCTTAGAGAGTCAGGGCAAAGGTGAAGCTTTCTTT	CASSLESQGKGEAFF
TRBV5-1	TRBJ1-2	NA	few	TGCGCCAGCAGCTTAAGAAGACACCCCTATGGCTACACCTTC	CASSLRRHPYGYTF
TRBV5-1	TRBJ2-3	TRBD2	few	TGCGCCAGCAGCTTGGAACTAGCGGGGGTAACAGATACGCAGTATTTT	CASSLELAGVTDTQYF
TRBV4-3	TRBJ2-3	NA	NA	TGCGCCAGCAGCCAAGAGATCGGGCCATCAAGCACAGATACGCAGTATTTT	CASSQEIGPSSTDTQYF
TRBV15	TRBJ1-1	NA	few	TGTGCCACCAGCCGTCGACAAGGGAACACTGAAGCTTTCTTT	CATSRRQGNTEAFF
TRBV20-1	TRBJ2-7	NA	NA	TGCAGTGCTAGACCGTCGGGCAGTTACGAGCAGTACTTC	CSARPSGSYEQYF
TRBV19	TRBJ2-3	TRBD1	NA	TGTGCCAGTAGGATAGGACAGGGAAAGACAGATACGCAGTATTTT	CASRIGQGKTDTQYF
TRBV5-1	TRBJ1-3	NA	many	TGCGCCAGCAGCTCGACCGGAAACACCATATATTTT	CASSSTGNTIYF
TRBV12-3/TRBV12-4	TRBJ2-2	TRBD1	few	TGTGCCAGCAGTTGGGACAGGGCGAACACCGGGGAGCTGTTTTTT	CASSWDRANTGELFF